This passage covers 3 T cell receptor beta chains from one sample sequenced in a study of early T cells in non-severe SARS-CoV-2 infection. A single record per CDR3 protein comes from TCRdb applying MiXCR to the 5' RACE reads. The sample yields 95,000 to 100,000 distinct CDR3 sequences, under 15% seen once. Sequencing used whole blood. The receptor set was obtained from an adult who was a healthcare worker with PCR-confirmed SARS-CoV-2 infection or an uninfected control (not recorded which).

This clonotype occurred a few times. The chain employs TRBV10-3 and TRBJ1-5, with D possibly TRBD1 on 5 matching bases. Germline CDR1 ENHRY, CDR2 SYGVKD. Trimming pared 7 bases from V and 2 bases from J, leaving 9 bases between. The CDR3 totals 13 residues. CDR3 in DNA: TGTGCCATCAAAGGGGAAGGCAATCAGCCCCAGCATTTT. Translation gives CAIKGEGNQPQHF.

In this sample, this clonotype turned up many times. The CDR3 sequence is CASRRERGPIYGYTF. Written as DNA, the CDR3 is TGTGCCAGCAGGCGGGAGCGGGGACCCATCTATGGCTACACCTTC. The chain uses TRBV6-5 and TRBJ1-2, with a tentative D call TRBD1 (5 bases). The CDR3 spans 15 residues. Germline CDR1 MNHEY, CDR2 SVGAGI. V lost 6 bases to trimming and J lost 4 bases, with 18 bases between them.

This clonotype was seen a handful of times. The V call is TRBV27, the J call TRBJ2-1, with D perhaps matching TRBD1 (5 bases). Deletions cut 3 bases from V and 8 bases from J, with 14 bases between. The CDR3 spans 14 residues. Germline CDR1 reads MNHEY; CDR2 reads SMNVEV (reference sequence). The CDR3 coding sequence is TGTGCCAGCAGTTTGAGGTGGGGCTTCGATGAGCAGTTCTTC. Its protein product is CASSLRWGFDEQFF.